This T cell receptor beta chain was sequenced during a study of blood T cells in healthy people across ages (dated by TCRdb to the mid-2010s). Concerning the study at large: In model experiments, roughly one uniquely barcoded TCR beta cDNA molecule per two T cells was captured by template switching. The donors were divided into four age groups: young (average 16 years), middle-aged (around 37), aged (approximately 62) and long-lived (more than 75). Using the same blood draw, the study looked at two additional independent replicas of 1 million unique cDNA reads for two donors, one aged 18 to 29 and the other aged 80 or older. Using deep sequencing normalized with unique cDNA molecular identifiers, the study measured how TCR beta repertoire diversity changes with age. To avoid experimental bias, donors of different ages were distributed randomly across sequencing lanes. The paper's findings and limits, for the study overall: Observed TCR beta diversity per million T cells fell roughly linearly with age, and a significant reduction was already apparent by age approximately 41. The long-lived group showed more naive CD4+ T cells, fewer expanded clones and increased TCR diversity than the aged group, suggesting age selection. Estimates of total diversity based on one million sequenced T cells were regarded as lower bounds and as underestimates. The percentage of naive T cells measured by flow cytometry correlated strongly with observed TCR beta diversity. Because donor CMV infection status was unknown, age-related changes in expanded clonotypes were potentially confounded. Since profiling was done on bulk unsorted PBMCs, naive and antigen-experienced compartments could not be conclusively compared.

The CDR3 holds 16 amino acids from the cysteine to the phenylalanine. CDR3 DNA only is kept here, 48 bases in frame from base 1. Based on the germline V gene, the CDR1 and CDR2 sequences are MNHEY and SVGAGI. V is shortened by 5 bases, J by 2 bases, and the region joining them spans 18 bases. The donors were roughly 39 Caucasian individuals from Russia, aged roughly 6 to 100 years, who were systemically healthy. Each donor gave about 9.8 milliliters of peripheral blood, drawn into EDTA-treated Vacutainer tubes. Ficoll-Paque density-gradient centrifugation was used to isolate PBMCs, with at least 6 million per sample. Total RNA, at least 5 micrograms per sample, was extracted from PBMCs with Trizol reagent. For every donor, flow cytometry on a PBMC aliquot measured the percentage of naive CD45RAhigh/CD27high T cells. This clonotype showed up just a few times. No antigen is known for it. The sample holds no much larger clone one base away, and base qualities are not on file.

The library was produced with 5' RACE. The second PCR ran for roughly 7 to 12 cycles and used a J-beta primer mix along with a sample-barcoded 5' primer. A template-switch 5' adaptor carrying 12 random nucleotides introduced a unique molecular identifier onto each TCR beta cDNA molecule. At least 2.5 million CDR3-containing paired-end reads were obtained from each sample. First-strand cDNA was synthesized from all RNA with the Mint cDNA synthesis kit, primed by a TRBC-specific oligonucleotide. Following uracil-DNA glycosylase treatment, a first 18-cycle PCR with universal primers M1SS and BC2_uni_R was performed on all cDNA. As for how the authors treated the data: Each sample was normalized by randomly selecting 1 million high-quality reads, each carrying a distinct molecular identifier. Instead of being binned into consensus sequences, reads with shared molecular identifiers were discarded. MiTCR, run with a Q25 quality threshold and the strictest error-elimination algorithm, handled CDR3 identification, clonotype clustering and error correction. A nonparametric unseen species model with Euler transformation was used to estimate lower-bound total TCR beta diversity. TCRdb handled the public reads itself, with Q25 trimming in fastp and clone calling in MiXCR, and kept productive beta chains. One record per CDR3 amino acid sequence lists the most common genes and DNA. The V and J calls were determined by TCRdb, not by the authors. In all, the sample holds roughly 1.9 million distinct CDR3 sequences, and approximately 39% of those were seen once. Roughly 24% of the sample comes from the top ten.

The chain is assembled from TRBV6-5 and TRBJ2-5; the D gene is perhaps TRBD2, on 6 matching bases. The sequence was collected from a human donor in good health. Specimen: blood. The DNA sequence reads TGTGCCAGCAGTCGTGGACGGGCAGGAGGGCAAGAGACCCAGTACTTC. Its coded protein is CASSRGRAGGQETQYF.